This T cell receptor beta chain was sequenced in a study of beta chain features in type 1 diabetes. About the study: Examination of sorted cells across all samples involved more than 100,000,000 cells. General study findings and limits: Patients with Type 1 diabetes showed moderately but significantly shorter TCRB CDR3s in all four CD4+ subsets.

Expressed TCRB transcripts were sequenced because the isolated RNA had all been reverse transcribed beforehand. Profiled with immunoSEQ multiplex PCR; TCRdb holds only in-frame clones, not every one. The sample carries roughly 330,000 clones, 13% recorded once. CDR3 length: 15 residues. This clone was detected only a few times. Its target is unknown. The chain joins TRBV1 to TRBJ2-1; the table gives TRBD2 as D, unverified against the DNA. TRBV1 is reported as a pseudogene. This TCR was sampled from a young woman with type 1 diabetes. Sequences were obtained from naive CD4+ T cells from blood. CDR3 coding DNA: TGCACCAGCAGCCAGGCGGGTCTGACCTCCAATGAGCAGTTCTTC. This sequence encodes CTSSQAGLTSNEQFF.